The 15 T cell receptor beta chains presented below share a single source sample, sequenced in a study. TCRdb passed the RT-PCR reads through MiXCR, listing each CDR3 protein once. The sample shows approximately 720,000 distinct CDR3 sequences, 13% to 15% of them seen only once. What was sequenced was memory CD4+ T cells from blood. The receptors stem from a female donor in good health, serving as a healthy control.

This clonotype showed up just a few times. The rearrangement links TRBV12-3 or TRBV12-4 to TRBJ2-1; no clear D gene. Trimming removed 1 base from V and 9 bases from J, with 10 bases in between. CDR3 size: 13 residues. CDR3 sequence: CASSLGAGSEQFF. CDR3 nucleotide sequence: TGTGCCAGCAGTTTAGGTGCAGGCAGTGAGCAGTTCTTC.

The V and J genes are TRBV5-1 and TRBJ2-7, with 9 bases aligning to TRBD2. This CDR3 contains 16 residues. J lost 2 bases, V lost 0 bases, and 6 bases had no gene match. The germline V gene encodes CDR1 SGHRS and CDR2 YFSETQ. The DNA for the CDR3 is TGCGCCAGCAGCTTGGACCCTAGCGGGACAACCTACGAGCAGTACTTC. It yields the protein CASSLDPSGTTYEQYF.

This chain connects TRBV7-2 to TRBJ2-5, with D unresolved. CDR3 size: 14 residues. The V and J ends lost 2 bases and 5 bases respectively, with 12 bases between them. CDR1 is SGHTA and CDR2 is FQGNSA in the germline V gene. This chain's CDR3 is CASSLNLGRETQYF. CDR3 nucleotide sequence: TGTGCCAGCAGCTTAAACCTGGGCCGGGAGACCCAGTACTTC. Based on the CDR3 plus reference TRBV7-2 and TRBJ2-5, the full variable domain is GAGVSQSPSNKVTEKGKDVELRCDPISGHTALYWYRQSLGQGLEFLIYFQGNSAPDKSGLPSDRFSAERTGGSVSTLTIQRTQQEDSAVYLCASSLNLGRETQYFGPGTRLLVL.

The chain joins TRBV7-9 to TRBJ1-1; 8 bases line up with TRBD1. Germline V gene lookup returns CDR1 SEHNR and CDR2 FQNEAQ (reference sequence). The CDR3 has 16 residues. J lost 1 base, V lost 1 base, and 5 bases had no gene match. The CDR3 is CASSLGTGRGNTEAFF. DNA of the CDR3: TGTGCCAGCAGCTTAGGGACAGGGCGAGGGAACACTGAAGCTTTCTTT.

This clonotype was observed a few times. The chain joins TRBV7-2 to TRBJ1-3, with no clear D. The germline V and J ends were trimmed by 5 bases and 1 base, with 18 bases remaining between them. Germline CDR1 SGHTA, CDR2 FQGNSA. The CDR3 covers 17 residues. The CDR3 protein is CASSPSIGRISGNTIYF. CDR3 DNA: TGTGCCAGCAGCCCCTCAATCGGACGAATATCTGGAAACACCATATATTTT.

The chain uses TRBV18 and TRBJ2-5; 10 nucleotides align to TRBD1. The CDR3 spans 14 residues. Germline V gene lookup returns CDR1 KGHSH and CDR2 LQKENI. V was clipped by 2 bases and J by 10 bases; unmatched bases: 7. The CDR3 reads CASSPGTGDEVQYF. CDR3 nucleotide sequence: TGTGCCAGCTCACCAGGGACAGGGGACGAGGTCCAGTACTTC.

J is TRBJ2-5 and V is TRBV11-2, with 8 bases fitting TRBD2. This CDR3 has 17 residues. The V gene end was trimmed by 5 bases and the J gene end by 5 bases; junction bases not matched to a gene: 16. Germline V CDR1 and CDR2: SGHAT, FQNNGV. The CDR3 DNA sequence: TGTGCCAGCAGCCCCCGGGGGGGTAGCGGGGTCTCGGAGACCCAGTACTTC. Its translation is CASSPRGGSGVSETQYF.

This clonotype was picked up a small number of times. J is TRBJ1-1 and V is TRBV12-5; weak D call: TRBD1 (5 bases). The V gene lost 4 bases and the J gene lost 4 bases, with 13 bases spanning the gap. In germline, CDR1 is LGHNT, CDR2 FRNRAP. The CDR3 runs to 14 residues. Here the CDR3 reads CASGSDTFTTEAFF. Here the CDR3 DNA reads TGTGCTAGTGGTTCGGACACGTTTACCACTGAAGCTTTCTTT. Looking up the rest from reference TRBV12-5 and TRBJ1-1 gives the full variable domain: DARVTQTPRHKVTEMGQEVTMRCQPILGHNTVFWYRQTMMQGLELLAYFRNRAPLDDSGMPKDRFSAEMPDATLATLKIQPSEPRDSAVYFCASGSDTFTTEAFFGQGTRLTVV.

V gene TRBV7-8 combines with J gene TRBJ2-1, with D possibly TRBD2 on 6 matching bases. CDR1 is SGHVS, CDR2 FQNEAQ, per germline. V was pared by 5 bases and J by 9 bases, with 23 bases between. The CDR3 loop spans 16 amino acids. The CDR3 nucleotides are TGTGCCAGCAGCGCCGATACTAGCTACATTTTCGTTGAGCAGTTCTTC. Protein: CASSADTSYIFVEQFF. The variable domain in full, with the rest retrieved from reference TRBV7-8 and TRBJ2-1, is GAGVSQSPRYKVAKRGQDVALRCDPISGHVSLFWYQQALGQGPEFLTYFQNEAQLDKSGLPSDRFFAERPEGSVSTLKIQRTQQEDSAVYLCASSADTSYIFVEQFFGPGTRLTVL.

This chain joins TRBV6-1 and TRBJ2-2; D might be TRBD1 or TRBD2, each matching 5 bases. The CDR3 runs 14 residues. V lost 0 bases, J lost 3 bases, and 5 bases lay in between. Per the germline V gene, CDR1 is MNHNS and CDR2 is SASEGT. The CDR3 here is CASSEAGDTGELFF. The CDR3 DNA reads as TGTGCCAGCAGTGAAGCGGGGGACACCGGGGAGCTGTTTTTT.

This clonotype has more than one count but fewer than ten. The gene calls are TRBV6-5 and TRBJ2-1; D is undetermined. Looked up from germline, CDR1 is MNHEY and CDR2 is SVGAGI. This CDR3 region has 15 residues. V was cut by 4 bases and J by 6 bases, with 16 bases left in between. CDR3 DNA sequence: TGTGCCAGCAGTTTAACTACCGGAATTTTCAATGAGCAGTTCTTC. Amino acids: CASSLTTGIFNEQFF.

The rearrangement joins TRBV28 to TRBJ1-5, with 7 nucleotides matching TRBD1. The CDR3 runs to 15 residues. V trimming: 6 bases; J trimming: 4 bases; junction bases outside the gene matches: 9. Germline V gene lookup returns CDR1 MDHEN and CDR2 SYDVKM. The DNA of the CDR3 is TGTGCCAGCAGGACCAGGGGGGGAGGGAATCAGCCCCAGCATTTT. This gives the protein CASRTRGGGNQPQHF. The full variable domain, completed using reference TRBV28 and TRBJ1-5, is DVKVTQSSRYLVKRTGEKVFLECVQDMDHENMFWYRQDPGLGLRLIYFSYDVKMKEKGDIPEGYSVSREKKERFSLILESASTNQTSMYLCASRTRGGGNQPQHFGDGTRLSIL.

This clonotype has just a few counts. The chain joins TRBV12-3 or TRBV12-4 to TRBJ1-2, with unresolved D. This CDR3 has 15 amino acids. Trimming stripped 3 bases from V and 2 bases from J, with 13 bases between. This CDR3 is CASSLREAGNYGYTF. CDR3 nucleotide sequence: TGTGCCAGCAGTTTGCGGGAAGCGGGAAACTATGGCTACACCTTC.

The chain has TRBV3-1 and TRBJ1-1; D is possibly TRBD1 (6 bases). CDR1 is LGHDT and CDR2 is YNNKEL in the germline V gene (reference sequence). The CDR3 consists of 15 residues. The V and J ends lost 6 bases and 1 base respectively, with 15 bases between them. The CDR3 loop reads CASRLINRENTEAFF. DNA of the CDR3: TGTGCCAGCAGGCTAATTAACAGGGAGAACACTGAAGCTTTCTTT.

The sample holds many counts of this clonotype. The chain combines TRBV7-2 with TRBJ2-1; D assignment may be TRBD1 or TRBD2 (5 bases each). CDR1 and CDR2 from the germline V gene are SGHTA and FQGNSA. The length of the CDR3 is 13 residues. V lost 5 bases and J lost 10, with 15 bases in between. The CDR3 nucleotides are TGTGCCAGCAGCCCAAGAGGGGACGGCGAGCAGTTCTTC. Its protein product is CASSPRGDGEQFF.